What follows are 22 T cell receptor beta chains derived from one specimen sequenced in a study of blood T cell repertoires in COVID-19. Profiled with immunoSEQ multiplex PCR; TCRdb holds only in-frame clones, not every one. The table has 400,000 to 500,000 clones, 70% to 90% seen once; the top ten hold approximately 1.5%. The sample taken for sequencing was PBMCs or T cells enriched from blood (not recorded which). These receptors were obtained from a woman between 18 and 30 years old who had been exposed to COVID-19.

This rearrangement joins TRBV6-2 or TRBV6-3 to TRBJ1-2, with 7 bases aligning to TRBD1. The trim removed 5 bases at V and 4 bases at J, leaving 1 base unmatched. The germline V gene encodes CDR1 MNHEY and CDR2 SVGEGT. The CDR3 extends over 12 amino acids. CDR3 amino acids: CASSRDSYGYTF. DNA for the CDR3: TGTGCCAGCAGTCGGGACAGCTATGGCTACACCTTC.

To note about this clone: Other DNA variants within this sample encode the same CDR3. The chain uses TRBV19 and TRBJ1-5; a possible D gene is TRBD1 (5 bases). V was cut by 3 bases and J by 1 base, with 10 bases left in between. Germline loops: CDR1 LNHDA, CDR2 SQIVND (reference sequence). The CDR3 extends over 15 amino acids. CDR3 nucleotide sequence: TGTGCCAGTAGTATCGGGGGTGGAAGCAATCAGCCCCAGCATTTT. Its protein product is CASSIGGGSNQPQHF.

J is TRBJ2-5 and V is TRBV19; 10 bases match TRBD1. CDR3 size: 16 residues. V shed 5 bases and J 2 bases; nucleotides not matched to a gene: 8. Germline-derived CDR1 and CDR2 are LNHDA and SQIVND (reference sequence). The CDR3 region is CASSPWTGGLQETQYF. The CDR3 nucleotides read TGTGCCAGTAGTCCCTGGACAGGGGGACTTCAAGAGACCCAGTACTTC.

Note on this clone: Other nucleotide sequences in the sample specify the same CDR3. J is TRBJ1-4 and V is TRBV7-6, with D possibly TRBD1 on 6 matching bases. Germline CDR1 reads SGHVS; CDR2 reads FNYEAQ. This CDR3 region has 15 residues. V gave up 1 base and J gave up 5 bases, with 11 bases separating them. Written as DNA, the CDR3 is TGTGCCAGCAGCTTAGGTGGACAGCTGAATGAAAAACTGTTTTTT. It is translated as CASSLGGQLNEKLFF.

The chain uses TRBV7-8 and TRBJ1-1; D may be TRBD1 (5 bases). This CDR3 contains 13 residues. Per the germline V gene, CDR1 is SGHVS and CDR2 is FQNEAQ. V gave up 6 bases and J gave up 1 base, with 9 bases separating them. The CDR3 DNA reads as TGTGCCAGCAGTGCAGGGCCGAACACTGAAGCTTTCTTT. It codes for CASSAGPNTEAFF. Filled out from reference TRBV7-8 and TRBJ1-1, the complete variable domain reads GAGVSQSPRYKVAKRGQDVALRCDPISGHVSLFWYQQALGQGPEFLTYFQNEAQLDKSGLPSDRFFAERPEGSVSTLKIQRTQQEDSAVYLCASSAGPNTEAFFGQGTRLTVV.

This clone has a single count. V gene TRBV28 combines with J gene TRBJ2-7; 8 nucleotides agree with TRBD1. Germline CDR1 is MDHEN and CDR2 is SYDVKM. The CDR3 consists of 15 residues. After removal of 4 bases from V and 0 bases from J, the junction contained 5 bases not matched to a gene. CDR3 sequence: CASSSGQGASYEQYF. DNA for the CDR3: TGTGCCAGCAGTTCAGGACAGGGAGCCTCCTACGAGCAGTACTTC.

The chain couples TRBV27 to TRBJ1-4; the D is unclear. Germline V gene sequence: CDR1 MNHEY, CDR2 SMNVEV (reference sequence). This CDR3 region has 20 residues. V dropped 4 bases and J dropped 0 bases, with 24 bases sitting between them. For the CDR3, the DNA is TGTGCCAGCAGTTACGGCTCGTTCGGCCCCGAACAGACAACTAATGAAAAACTGTTTTTT. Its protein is CASSYGSFGPEQTTNEKLFF.

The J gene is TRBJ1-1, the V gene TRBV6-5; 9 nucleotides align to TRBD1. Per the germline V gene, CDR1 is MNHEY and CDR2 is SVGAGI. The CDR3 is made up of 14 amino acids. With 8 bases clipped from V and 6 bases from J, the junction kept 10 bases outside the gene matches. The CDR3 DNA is TGTGCCAGCTGGGAGGGACAGGGAACGCCTGAAGCTTTCTTT. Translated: CASWEGQGTPEAFF.

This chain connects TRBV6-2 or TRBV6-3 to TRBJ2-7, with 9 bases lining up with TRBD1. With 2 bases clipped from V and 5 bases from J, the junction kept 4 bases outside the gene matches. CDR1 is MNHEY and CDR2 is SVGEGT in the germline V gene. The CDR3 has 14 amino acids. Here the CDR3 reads CASSYRDRADEQYF. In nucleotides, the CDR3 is TGTGCCAGCAGTTACCGGGACAGGGCCGACGAGCAGTACTTC.

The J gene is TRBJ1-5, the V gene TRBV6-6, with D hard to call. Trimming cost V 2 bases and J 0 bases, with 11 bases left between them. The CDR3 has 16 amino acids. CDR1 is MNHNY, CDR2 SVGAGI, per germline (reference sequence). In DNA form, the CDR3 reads TGTGCCAGCAGTTACAGCAGGCTGTATAGCAATCAGCCCCAGCATTTT. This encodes CASSYSRLYSNQPQHF.

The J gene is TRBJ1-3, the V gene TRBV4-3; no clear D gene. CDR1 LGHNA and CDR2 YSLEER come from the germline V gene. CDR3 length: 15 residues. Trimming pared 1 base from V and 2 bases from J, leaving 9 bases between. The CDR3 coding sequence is TGCGCCAGCAGCCAAGGGGGAGTAGCTGGAAACACCATATATTTT. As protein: CASSQGGVAGNTIYF.

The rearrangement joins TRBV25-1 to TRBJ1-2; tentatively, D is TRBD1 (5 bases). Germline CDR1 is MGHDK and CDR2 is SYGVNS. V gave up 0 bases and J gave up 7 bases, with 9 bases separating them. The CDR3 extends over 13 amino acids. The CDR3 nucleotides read TGTGCCAGCAGTGAATATAGGGGCGGTGGCTACACCTTC. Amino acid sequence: CASSEYRGGGYTF.

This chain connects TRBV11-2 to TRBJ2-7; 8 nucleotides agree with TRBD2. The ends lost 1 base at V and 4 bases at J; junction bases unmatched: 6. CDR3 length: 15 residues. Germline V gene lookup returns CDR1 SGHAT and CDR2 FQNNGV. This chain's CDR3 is CASSLVGGGRYEQYF. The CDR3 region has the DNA TGTGCCAGCAGCTTAGTTGGCGGGGGGAGATACGAGCAGTACTTC.

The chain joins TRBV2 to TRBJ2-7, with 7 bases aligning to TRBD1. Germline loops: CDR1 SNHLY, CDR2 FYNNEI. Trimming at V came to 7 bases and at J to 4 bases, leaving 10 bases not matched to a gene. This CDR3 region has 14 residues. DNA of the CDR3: TGTGCCAGCACCGCCTCGACAGGGTTTTACGAGCAGTACTTC. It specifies CASTASTGFYEQYF.

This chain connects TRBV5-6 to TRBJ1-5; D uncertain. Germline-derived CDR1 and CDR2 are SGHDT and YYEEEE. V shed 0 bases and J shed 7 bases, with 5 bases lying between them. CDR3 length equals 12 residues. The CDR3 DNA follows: TGTGCCAGCAGCTTGGGCGTGCAGCCCCAGCATTTT. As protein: CASSLGVQPQHF.

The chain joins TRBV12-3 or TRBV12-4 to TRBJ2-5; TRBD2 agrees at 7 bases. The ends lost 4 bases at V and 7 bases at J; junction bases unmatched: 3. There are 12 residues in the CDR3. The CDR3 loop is CASSSGGGTQYF. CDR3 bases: TGTGCCAGCAGTTCGGGCGGGGGGACCCAGTACTTC.

The CDR3 region has the DNA TGTGCCAGCAGCGGGTCCGTCTTGCAGCCCCAGCATTTT. Residues: CASSGSVLQPQHF. The chain uses TRBV2 and TRBJ1-5; D remains ambiguous. The V gene's germline CDR1 is SNHLY and CDR2 FYNNEI. V was shortened by 6 bases and J by 7 bases, with 13 bases between the two germline ends. The CDR3 is 13 amino acids.

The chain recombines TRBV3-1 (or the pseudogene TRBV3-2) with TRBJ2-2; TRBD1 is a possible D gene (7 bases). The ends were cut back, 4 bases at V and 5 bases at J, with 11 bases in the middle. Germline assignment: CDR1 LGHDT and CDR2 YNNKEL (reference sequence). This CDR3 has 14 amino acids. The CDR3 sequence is CASSRGTVTGELFF. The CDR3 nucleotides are TGTGCCAGCAGCCGCGGGACAGTTACCGGGGAGCTGTTTTTT.

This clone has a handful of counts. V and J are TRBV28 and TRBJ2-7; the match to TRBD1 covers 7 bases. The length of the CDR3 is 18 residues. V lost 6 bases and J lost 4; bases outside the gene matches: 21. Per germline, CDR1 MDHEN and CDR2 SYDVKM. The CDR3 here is CASRPRDSLFYLRYEQYF. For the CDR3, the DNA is TGTGCCAGCAGGCCCCGGGACAGTCTCTTCTACCTCCGTTACGAGCAGTACTTC.

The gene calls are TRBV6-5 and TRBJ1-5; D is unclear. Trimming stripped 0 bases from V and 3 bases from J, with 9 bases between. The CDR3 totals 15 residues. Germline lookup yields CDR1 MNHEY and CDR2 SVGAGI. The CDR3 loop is CASSYSMAVNQPQHF. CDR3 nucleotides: TGTGCCAGCAGTTACTCAATGGCAGTCAATCAGCCCCAGCATTTT.

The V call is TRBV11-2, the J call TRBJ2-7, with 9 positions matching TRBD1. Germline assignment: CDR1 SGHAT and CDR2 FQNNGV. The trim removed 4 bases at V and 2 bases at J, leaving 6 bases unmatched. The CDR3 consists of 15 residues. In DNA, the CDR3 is TGTGCCAGCAGCTCCCGGACAGGGGTAGCCTACGAGCAGTACTTC. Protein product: CASSSRTGVAYEQYF. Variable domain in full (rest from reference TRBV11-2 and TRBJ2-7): EAGVAQSPRYKIIEKRQSVAFWCNPISGHATLYWYQQILGQGPKLLIQFQNNGVVDDSQLPKDRFSAERLKGVDSTLKIQPAKLEDSAVYLCASSSRTGVAYEQYFGPGTRLTVT.

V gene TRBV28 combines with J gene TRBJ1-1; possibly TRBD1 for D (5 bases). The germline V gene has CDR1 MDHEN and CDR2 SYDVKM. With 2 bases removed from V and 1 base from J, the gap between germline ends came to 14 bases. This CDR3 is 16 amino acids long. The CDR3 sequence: CASSLREGSGNTEAFF. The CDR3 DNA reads TGTGCCAGCAGTTTAAGGGAGGGGTCGGGGAACACTGAAGCTTTCTTT. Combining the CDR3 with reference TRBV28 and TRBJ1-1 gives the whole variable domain DVKVTQSSRYLVKRTGEKVFLECVQDMDHENMFWYRQDPGLGLRLIYFSYDVKMKEKGDIPEGYSVSREKKERFSLILESASTNQTSMYLCASSLREGSGNTEAFFGQGTRLTVV.